Detailed here is one T cell receptor beta chain. Its specificity is unknown. The source of the sample is a study of T cells in lung cancer brain metastases. Study background: Median interval between primary and brain metastasis samples was around 350 days.

Here immunoSEQ multiplex PCR was the method, and the copy in TCRdb shows in-frame clones only, minus some. The table records about 4,800 clones, roughly 87% of them present only once. The study, taken as a whole, reports: Effects of preoperative corticosteroids on T cell infiltration in brain metastases could not be controlled.

Germline V gene sequence: CDR1 MNHEY, CDR2 SMNVEV (reference sequence). J gave up 1 base and V 5 bases, and 9 bases lay outside the gene matches. There are 17 residues in the CDR3. The material sequenced was tumor tissue from the primary lung tumor. The receptor's source is a woman in her 50s with non-small cell lung cancer. The rearrangement joins TRBV27 to TRBJ1-1; TRBD1 matches at 11 bases. CDR3 DNA sequence: TGTGCCAGCAGTAGCGGACAGGGGGCCAAGAGGAACACTGAAGCTTTCTTT. This gives the protein CASSSGQGAKRNTEAFF.